The rows below give T cell receptor beta chains drawn from one sample of a study of OX40 agonist ivuxolimab in advanced cancers. Some clones are missing from TCRdb's copy, which holds only in-frame ones; the method was immunoSEQ multiplex PCR. The data contain about 120,000 clones, approximately 92% of them singletons. The sample in question was CD4+ or CD8+ T cells sorted from blood, obtained in a trial of the OX40 agonist ivuxolimab. Receptors originate from an adult with an advanced solid tumor such as melanoma, head and neck, liver or kidney cancer. Both conserved end residues are trimmed from each CDR3. Clone size is given for some rows only: seen once, a few or many times, or a class if the clone is expanded.

v_call	j_call	clone_size	cdr3_aa
TRBV10-2	TRBJ2-7	NA	ASSEPGSSYEQY
TRBV7-2	TRBJ2-7	NA	ASSSTSGALQQY
TRBV10-2	TRBJ2-7	NA	ASSDRAGGKNEQY
TRBV6-1	TRBJ2-3	NA	ASSDRDRADTQY
TRBV18	TRBJ1-2	NA	ASSLQGLDGYT
TRBV18	TRBJ2-2	once	ASSPRGESPNTGELF
TRBV28	TRBJ1-2	NA	ASSSLNYGYT
TRBV7-2	TRBJ2-7	NA	ASSFIGRPEQY
TRBV14	TRBJ1-4	NA	ASSHRGVVGEKLF
TRBV18	TRBJ1-1	once	ASSPLPQGDPEAF
TRBV11-1	TRBJ2-5	once	ASTRGSGGQETQY
TRBV6-6	TRBJ1-2	NA	ASSYVRNYGYT
TRBV4-3	TRBJ1-4	NA	ASSQGAGGSEKLF
TRBV7-9	TRBJ1-3	NA	ASSRAAGGNTIY
TRBV7-8	TRBJ1-5	few	ASSPGQGLSNQPQH
TRBV27	TRBJ2-2	NA	ASSLRARQNTGELF
TRBV10-3	TRBJ1-2	once	AIRGQGDYGYT
TRBV4-3	TRBJ2-7	NA	ASSQDSTGVYEQY
TRBV19	TRBJ1-5	NA	ASSASGQSSQPQH
TRBV28	TRBJ2-1	few	ASSQTSGGDYNEQF
TRBV5-1	TRBJ2-7	NA	ASSSAGGFQYEQY
TRBV5-6	TRBJ2-1	NA	ASSHRTSGGFSYNEQF
TRBV30	TRBJ2-5	NA	AWMAGGPETQY
TRBV7-2	TRBJ2-1	NA	ASSLAGTGVYNEQF
TRBV9	TRBJ2-5	once	ASSSTLGLAGGLQETQY
TRBV28	TRBJ2-5	NA	ASSPRGGAQETQY
TRBV11-2	TRBJ1-1	NA	ASSLRGALGTEAF
TRBV2	TRBJ2-5	NA	ASSDRGGQETQY
TRBV28	TRBJ1-5	once	AIDHGLNPQPQH
TRBV4-2	TRBJ1-6	once	ASSQDPETNSPLH
TRBV7-2	TRBJ1-2	NA	ASSLQGYGYT